Listed here are 12 T cell receptor beta chains from one sample, sequenced in a study of T cell responses to AZD1222 COVID-19 vaccine. The repertoire was sequenced with immunoSEQ multiplex PCR; TCRdb's copy has only in-frame clones and lacks some. The sample contains around 140,000 clones, about nine tenths of which appear only once. Sequenced here: peripheral blood, sampled on day 0 of AZD1222 vaccination. Receptors originate from an adult in good health.

The rearrangement joins TRBV25-1 to TRBJ2-3; TRBD2 is a possible D gene (5 bases). V was trimmed by 2 bases and J by 1 base, leaving 13 bases between them. This CDR3 is 16 amino acids long. CDR1 and CDR2 from the germline V gene are MGHDK and SYGVNS. The CDR3 bases are TGTGCCAGCAGTGAACGAAGCACGCGGGGCACAGATACGCAGTATTTT. Protein: CASSERSTRGTDTQYF.

V gene TRBV19 combines with J gene TRBJ2-7; 9 bases are shared with TRBD1. CDR1 and CDR2 from the germline V gene are LNHDA and SQIVND (reference sequence). Losses at the gene ends were 5 bases for V and 3 bases for J; bases not matched to a gene: 8. The CDR3 has 15 amino acids. CDR3 residues: CASSFRDRAIYEQYF. For the CDR3, the DNA is TGTGCCAGTAGTTTCCGGGACAGGGCGATCTACGAGCAGTACTTC.

V gene TRBV15 combines with J gene TRBJ1-2; 7 bases match TRBD1. This CDR3 spans 13 amino acids. CDR1 and CDR2 from the germline V gene are LNHNV and YYDKDF (reference sequence). J lost 6 bases, V lost 1 base, and 2 bases had no gene match. The CDR3 bases are TGTGCCACCAGCAGAGGACAGGGAGATGGCTACACCTTC. Translated, it gives CATSRGQGDGYTF.

The rearrangement links TRBV24-1 to TRBJ2-6, with 8 bases matching TRBD1. CDR1 KGHDR and CDR2 SFDVKD come from the germline V gene. The CDR3 has 16 residues. Losses at the gene ends were 4 bases for V and 4 bases for J; bases not matched to a gene: 5. Here the CDR3 reads CATSEKDRVGANVLTF. CDR3 nucleotide sequence: TGTGCCACCAGTGAAAAGGACAGGGTCGGGGCCAACGTCCTGACTTTC.

This clone was seen more than once but under ten times. The J gene is TRBJ1-5, the V gene TRBV7-8; 8 positions agree with TRBD1. This CDR3 spans 15 amino acids. Germline lookup yields CDR1 SGHVS and CDR2 FQNEAQ. With V trimmed by 5 bases and J by 5 bases, 8 bases remained unmatched. The CDR3 nucleotides are TGTGCCAGCAGCGCGGTCCAGGGGGCTGATCAGCCCCAGCATTTT. The encoded protein is CASSAVQGADQPQHF.

The V and J genes are TRBV28 and TRBJ2-1, with 7 nucleotides matching TRBD1. Germline V gives CDR1 MDHEN, CDR2 SYDVKM. The CDR3 spans 15 residues. V trimming: 5 bases; J trimming: 2 bases; junction bases outside the gene matches: 6. The CDR3 spells CASSLGQETYNEQFF. The CDR3 bases are TGTGCCAGCAGTCTCGGACAGGAAACCTACAATGAGCAGTTCTTC.

This chain links TRBV5-6 with TRBJ2-7; TRBD1 is a possible D gene (6 bases). V was clipped by 0 bases and J by 2 bases, with 18 bases between them. CDR1 SGHDT and CDR2 YYEEEE come from the germline V gene. This CDR3 is built from 17 residues. CDR3 sequence (DNA): TGTGCCAGCAGCTTGGTGGCAGGGGAGATTGGGCCCTACGAGCAGTACTTC. Translating gives CASSLVAGEIGPYEQYF. The entire variable domain, with the rest obtained from reference TRBV5-6 and TRBJ2-7, is as follows: DAGVTQSPTHLIKTRGQQVTLRCSPKSGHDTVSWYQQALGQGPQFIFQYYEEEERQRGNFPDRFSGHQFPNYSSELNVNALLLGDSALYLCASSLVAGEIGPYEQYFGPGTRLTVT.

This chain links TRBV5-4 with TRBJ1-6; possible D gene TRBD1, 6 bases. V was pared by 4 bases and J by 10 bases, with 18 bases between. The CDR3 extends over 15 amino acids. Germline V gene sequence: CDR1 SGHNT, CDR2 YYREEE (reference sequence). This CDR3 reads CASSPKGVRRSPLHF. Written as DNA, the CDR3 is TGTGCCAGCAGCCCGAAGGGGGTCCGGCGATCACCCCTCCACTTT.

V and J are TRBV3-1 (or the pseudogene TRBV3-2) and TRBJ1-2; 8 bases agree with TRBD1. Trimming took 2 bases from V and 10 from J; bases not matched to a gene: 3. Germline CDR1 is LGHDT and CDR2 is YNNKEL (reference sequence). There are 12 residues in the CDR3. CDR3 region: CASSQPGQAYTF. For the CDR3, the DNA is TGTGCCAGCAGCCAACCGGGACAGGCCTACACCTTC.

This rearrangement joins TRBV2 to TRBJ1-4; D remains unclear. The V end was cut by 7 bases, the J end by 4 bases, with 13 bases between. The CDR3 extends over 14 amino acids. Germline V gene data show CDR1 as SNHLY and CDR2 as FYNNEI. As DNA, the CDR3 is TGTGCCAGCACCCCCGGGAATTTTAATGAAAAACTGTTTTTT. Its protein product is CASTPGNFNEKLFF.

The chain links TRBV18 to TRBJ2-5; D unclear. CDR3 length: 15 amino acids. Trimming removed 1 base from V and 0 bases from J, with 9 bases in between. Germline CDR1 and CDR2: KGHSH and LQKENI. CDR3 in DNA: TGTGCCAGCTCACCACGTATTCAGGACCAAGAGACCCAGTACTTC. It encodes CASSPRIQDQETQYF.

The chain uses TRBV4-1 and TRBJ1-5; D is undetermined. Germline values: CDR1 MGHRA, CDR2 YSYEKL. The CDR3 sequence is 14 residues long. The V end was cut by 1 base, the J end by 6 bases, with 10 bases between. The DNA for the CDR3 is TGCGCCAGCAGCCAAGGGGCAGTGAGTCAGCCCCAGCATTTT. This codes for CASSQGAVSQPQHF.